This note documents a single T cell receptor beta chain sequence. The CDR3 is 18 residues long. Germline V gene lookup returns CDR1 LGHDT and CDR2 YNNKEL (reference sequence). After removal of 4 bases from V and 4 bases from J, the junction contained 15 bases not matched to a gene. This specimen belongs to a study of T cell responses to AZD1222 COVID-19 vaccine. This table comes from immunoSEQ multiplex PCR, and its TCRdb copy is limited to in-frame clones, with some not included. The sample holds more than 85,000 clones, 88% seen once. This receptor was obtained from an adult in good health. Sequenced here: peripheral blood, sampled on day 0 of AZD1222 vaccination. The chain joins TRBV3-1 (or the pseudogene TRBV3-2) to TRBJ1-3; 8 bases match TRBD1. Here the CDR3 reads CASSPLPVRTGYGNTIYF. CDR3 DNA: TGTGCCAGCAGCCCACTCCCCGTTAGGACAGGGTACGGAAACACCATATATTTT.